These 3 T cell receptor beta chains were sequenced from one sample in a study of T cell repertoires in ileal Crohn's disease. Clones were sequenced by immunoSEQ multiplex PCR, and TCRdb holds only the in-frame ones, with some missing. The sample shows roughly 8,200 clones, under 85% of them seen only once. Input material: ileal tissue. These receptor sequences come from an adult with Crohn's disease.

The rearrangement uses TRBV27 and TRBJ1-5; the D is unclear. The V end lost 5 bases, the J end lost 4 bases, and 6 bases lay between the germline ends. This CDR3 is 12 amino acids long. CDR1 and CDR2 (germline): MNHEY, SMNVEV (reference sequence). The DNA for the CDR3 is TGTGCCAGCAGTGAGGGTAATCAGCCCCAGCATTTT. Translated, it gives CASSEGNQPQHF.

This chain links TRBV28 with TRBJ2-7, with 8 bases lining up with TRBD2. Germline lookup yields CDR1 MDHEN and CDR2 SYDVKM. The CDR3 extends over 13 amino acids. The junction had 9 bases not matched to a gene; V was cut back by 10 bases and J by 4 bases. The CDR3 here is CAITGGGRYEQYF. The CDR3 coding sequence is TGTGCCATCACGGGGGGGGGCAGGTACGAGCAGTACTTC.

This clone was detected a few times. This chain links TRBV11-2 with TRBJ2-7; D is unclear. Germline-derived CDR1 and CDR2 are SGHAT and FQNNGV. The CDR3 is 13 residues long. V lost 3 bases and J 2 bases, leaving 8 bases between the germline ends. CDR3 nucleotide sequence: TGTGCCAGCAGCTTTGGAGTAACCTACGAGCAGTACTTC. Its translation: CASSFGVTYEQYF. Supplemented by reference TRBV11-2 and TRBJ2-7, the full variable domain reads EAGVAQSPRYKIIEKRQSVAFWCNPISGHATLYWYQQILGQGPKLLIQFQNNGVVDDSQLPKDRFSAERLKGVDSTLKIQPAKLEDSAVYLCASSFGVTYEQYFGPGTRLTVT.